These T cell receptor beta chains were read from a single sample in a study of patients and donors after allogeneic stem cell transplantation. TCRdb re-called the RT-PCR reads through MiXCR, storing one row per CDR3 protein. The sample shows about 88,000 distinct CDR3 sequences, 48% of them seen only once. The sequencing input was blood, either unsorted or a sorted T cell fraction (not recorded which). These receptors were collected from a human donor who was either an allogeneic HSCT recipient or a stem cell or donor lymphocyte infusion donor (not recorded which). It is not recorded whose cells these are; they may come from a transplant donor. Both conserved end residues are part of each CDR3. The order of the fields is V gene, J gene, D gene, clone size, CDR3 DNA, CDR3 protein. The D gene is left open where the match is weak. Size values are once, few and many counts, or a class for expanded clones, and some rows have none.

TRBV28	TRBJ1-2	TRBD1	few	TGTGCCAGCAGTTTGCCTGACAGGGGCGGCTATGGCTACACCTTC	CASSLPDRGGYGYTF
TRBV12-3/TRBV12-4	TRBJ1-4	-	-	TGTGCCAGCAGTTTCCACGGGGATGAAAAACTGTTTTTT	CASSFHGDEKLFF
TRBV7-9	TRBJ2-3	-	many	TGTGCCAGCAGCTCCTTGGAGAGCGGAGATACGCAGTATTTT	CASSSLESGDTQYF
TRBV27	TRBJ2-7	-	-	TGTGCCAGCACCCGTGGTTCGGAGCAGTACTTC	CASTRGSEQYF
TRBV27	TRBJ2-7	-	-	TGTGCCAGCAGTTTAATCCCCCCTAGGGGACGGGGCTACGAGCAGTACTTC	CASSLIPPRGRGYEQYF
TRBV4-1	TRBJ1-3	-	-	TGCGCCAGCAGCCCGGGGGCCAAGTACTCTGGAAACACCATATATTTT	CASSPGAKYSGNTIYF
TRBV12-3/TRBV12-4	TRBJ1-1	-	-	TGTGCCAGCAGCCCGGACGTGACGCCTGAAGCTTTCTTT	CASSPDVTPEAFF
TRBV12-5	TRBJ1-1	-	-	TGTGCTAGTGCCGGAGGGTGGAACACTGAAGCTTTCTTT	CASAGGWNTEAFF
TRBV7-9	TRBJ2-4	-	-	TGTGCCAGCAGCTCACTGGAGGGGGAAGGGATAAAAAACATTCAGTACTTC	CASSSLEGEGIKNIQYF
TRBV27	TRBJ1-5	-	few	TGTGCCAGCAGTTTAGGGCCCGGCGGGGCAGGGAATCAGCCCCAGCATTTT	CASSLGPGGAGNQPQHF
TRBV6-5	TRBJ1-1	-	-	TGTGCCAGCAGGGTACTCGGCCAGGGAACTTTCTTT	CASRVLGQGTFF
TRBV7-9	TRBJ1-5	-	few	TGTGCCAGCAGCCCACGAACTTCGGCTCAGCCCCAGCATTTT	CASSPRTSAQPQHF
TRBV12-3/TRBV12-4	TRBJ1-2	-	many	TGTGCCAGCAGTCCCGGGGAGCACTATGGCTACACCTTC	CASSPGEHYGYTF
TRBV25-1	TRBJ2-7	TRBD2	-	TGTGCCAGCAGCCGTGCATTAGCGGGCCTCTACGAGCAGTACTTC	CASSRALAGLYEQYF
TRBV5-6	TRBJ1-2	-	-	TGTGCCAGCAACTTGGGAAATGGCTACACCTTC	CASNLGNGYTF
TRBV12-3/TRBV12-4	TRBJ1-5	TRBD1	-	TGTGCCAGCAGCCGAACAGGGGAACAGCCCCAGCATTTT	CASSRTGEQPQHF
TRBV7-2	TRBJ1-2	-	-	TGTGCCAGCAGCGACGTCCGGGATGCCTATGGCTACACCTTC	CASSDVRDAYGYTF
TRBV20-1	TRBJ2-7	TRBD1	-	TGCAGTGCTAGAGATGACAGGGCCTACGAGCAGTACTTC	CSARDDRAYEQYF
TRBV12-3/TRBV12-4	TRBJ1-5	TRBD1	-	TGTGCCAGCAGTTCCCGGGACAGGGGTTATAGCAATCAGCCCCAGCATTTT	CASSSRDRGYSNQPQHF
TRBV7-9	TRBJ1-4	-	-	TGTGCCAGCAGCCCCGCGGGGAGCTCAACTAATGAAAAACTGTTTTTT	CASSPAGSSTNEKLFF
TRBV5-1	TRBJ2-7	-	-	TGCGCCAGCAGCAAGAGTTACTATACGAACTACGAGCAGTACTTC	CASSKSYYTNYEQYF
TRBV7-9	TRBJ1-5	-	few	TGTGCCAGCAGCTTAGACAGCGCGAATCAGCCCCAGCATTTT	CASSLDSANQPQHF
TRBV7-3	TRBJ1-2	-	few	TGTGCCAGCAGCTTATTGGGCAGGGAGATCCCCTTCTATGGCTACACCTTC	CASSLLGREIPFYGYTF
TRBV20-1	TRBJ1-6	-	-	TGCAGTGCTAGAGAGGGCTCCTATAATTCACCCCTCCACTTT	CSAREGSYNSPLHF
TRBV4-2	TRBJ2-7	-	-	TGTGCCAGCAGCACGAATACTAGAAGCTACGAGCAGTACTTC	CASSTNTRSYEQYF
TRBV29-1	TRBJ1-1	-	few	TGCAGCGTACTCAAGAACACTGAAGCTTTCTTT	CSVLKNTEAFF
TRBV28	TRBJ1-3	-	-	TGTGCCAGCAGTTTACCTTGGGGGGGTAGTACTTCGTCTGGAAACACCATATATTTT	CASSLPWGGSTSSGNTIYF
TRBV29-1	TRBJ1-1	-	-	TGCAGCGTTGACGGTGGGCGTGGGGAGCGGGCTTTCTTT	CSVDGGRGERAFF
TRBV29-1	TRBJ1-4	-	-	TGCAGCGTTGGCGCAAGAGGGGGTAGTTGGGTAACTAATGAAAAACTGTTTTTT	CSVGARGGSWVTNEKLFF
TRBV7-9	TRBJ1-5	TRBD1	few	TGTGCCAGCAGCGCAGGGGGGACGATCAGCAATCAGCCCCAGCATTTT	CASSAGGTISNQPQHF
TRBV12-3/TRBV12-4	TRBJ1-1	-	few	TGTGCCAGCAGCCTCCAGGGCACCACTGAAGCTTTCTTT	CASSLQGTTEAFF
TRBV7-2	TRBJ2-5	TRBD2	-	TGTGCCAGCAGCTGGACTAGCGGGATCGTTGAGACCCAGTACTTC	CASSWTSGIVETQYF
TRBV3-1	TRBJ2-7	-	-	TGTGCCAGCAGCCGAACCGAAGGGGACTACGAGCAGTACTTC	CASSRTEGDYEQYF
TRBV12-3/TRBV12-4	TRBJ1-4	-	-	TGTGCCAGCAGTTTTGCGGGGGCAGGTGAAAAACTGTTTTTT	CASSFAGAGEKLFF
TRBV7-2	TRBJ1-1	-	-	TGTGCCAGCAGCTTAGCGCTTTTCCCGACTGAAGCTTTCTTT	CASSLALFPTEAFF
TRBV6-1	TRBJ1-3	-	few	TGTGCCAGCTGCTTATCCCCCACCTCTGGAAACACCATATATTTT	CASCLSPTSGNTIYF
TRBV20-1	TRBJ2-3	-	-	TGCAGTGCTAGAGGCGGCATAACAGATACGCAGTATTTT	CSARGGITDTQYF
TRBV28	TRBJ1-1	TRBD1	-	TGTGCCAGCAGTCGGACGGTTACAGGGGTCCGGAACACTGAAGCTTTCTTT	CASSRTVTGVRNTEAFF
TRBV3-1	TRBJ2-1	-	-	TGTGCCAGCAGCTCCCATAGTCCAAGCGGCAATGAGCAGTTCTTC	CASSSHSPSGNEQFF
TRBV27	TRBJ1-5	-	-	TGTGCCAGCAGTTTATTCAGGGGCCCCAATCAGCCCCAGCATTTT	CASSLFRGPNQPQHF
TRBV29-1	TRBJ1-2	TRBD1	few	TGCAGCGTTGAAGATCTCGGCAGGGGGTATGGCTACACCTTC	CSVEDLGRGYGYTF
TRBV2	TRBJ1-5	TRBD1	few	TGTGCCAGCGGCGACAGGGTTAGCAATCAGCCCCAGCATTTT	CASGDRVSNQPQHF
TRBV6-2/TRBV6-3	TRBJ1-1	-	-	TGTGCCAGCAGTTATCGGGAGATGAACACTGAAGCTTTCTTT	CASSYREMNTEAFF
TRBV20-1	TRBJ2-1	-	-	TGCAGTGCCCCGGGGGCCGCACCCAATGAGCAGTTCTTC	CSAPGAAPNEQFF
TRBV25-1	TRBJ1-4	-	-	TGTGCCAGCAGTGAAGACGGGGACCTAATGAGTGAAAAACTGTTTTTT	CASSEDGDLMSEKLFF
TRBV20-1	TRBJ1-5	-	once	TGCAGTGCTGCCCCCCGGCAGAGCAATCAGCCCCAGCATTTT	CSAAPRQSNQPQHF
TRBV11-2	TRBJ1-3	-	-	TGTGCCAGCAGTCCGGACGGGATTCGTGGAAACACCATATATTTT	CASSPDGIRGNTIYF
TRBV5-1	TRBJ1-6	-	-	TGCGCCAGCAGCTTGAATAGTCAGAATTATAATTCACCCCTCCACTTT	CASSLNSQNYNSPLHF
TRBV29-1	TRBJ1-1	-	once	TGCAGCGTGGCGCTTGGGACGATGAACACTGAAGCTTTCTTT	CSVALGTMNTEAFF
TRBV4-1	TRBJ1-4	TRBD1	-	TGCGCCAGCAGCCAAGTGGGGATGGGGGACAGGGGAGGAAAACTGTTTTTT	CASSQVGMGDRGGKLFF
TRBV12-3/TRBV12-4	TRBJ1-5	-	-	TGTGCCAGCACTGAGGTCAGATCGAATCAGCCCCAGCATTTT	CASTEVRSNQPQHF
TRBV12-3/TRBV12-4	TRBJ1-1	TRBD1	few	TGTGCCAGCAGTCGTCGCAGGGGGGCCACTGAAGCTTTCTTT	CASSRRRGATEAFF
TRBV27	TRBJ1-5	-	-	TGTGCCAGCAGTTTACATAGCAATCAGCCCCAGCATTTT	CASSLHSNQPQHF
TRBV5-6	TRBJ2-3	-	-	TGTGCCAGCACTGGCGCGGGCGCAGATACGCAGTATTTT	CASTGAGADTQYF
TRBV12-3/TRBV12-4	TRBJ2-3	-	-	TGTGCCAGCAGTTTTCTAGGGGTTGATACGCAGTATTTT	CASSFLGVDTQYF
TRBV7-2	TRBJ1-2	-	-	TGTGCCAGCAGCGCAAAGACAGGCCGCACGGGGTATGGCTACACCTTC	CASSAKTGRTGYGYTF
TRBV5-1	TRBJ2-1	-	-	TGCGCCAGCAGCTTGGATACAACTGAGCAGTTCTTC	CASSLDTTEQFF
TRBV7-9	TRBJ1-2	-	-	TGTGCCAGCAGCTTAGTGCTGGGGGCCGGCTATGGCTACACCTTC	CASSLVLGAGYGYTF
TRBV3-2	TRBJ1-2	-	few	TGTGCCAGCAGCCAACCGGGACCTTCGCCCGATGGCTACACCTTC	CASSQPGPSPDGYTF